The 13 T cell receptor beta chains presented below share a single source sample, sequenced in a study of naive and memory T cell subsets (dated by TCRdb to the late 2010s). Library creation used UMI-ligation and nested PCR. Sequenced using an Illumina MiSeq. To cover both TRBC1 and TRBC2, the beta constant-region primer consisted of an equimolar mix of two oligonucleotides. Four rounds of PCR, combining the SP2 primer with nested alpha and beta constant-region primers, were used to amplify the ligated cDNA. TCRdb reworked the public reads: Q25 trimming with fastp, MiXCR clone assembly, productive beta chains retained. Each record represents a unique CDR3 protein, reported with the most common genes and DNA among its rows. The sample includes about 90,000 distinct CDR3 sequences, with over 9% observed a single time. The ten largest clones capture 0.13% of the sample. What the work shows at the level of the full study, not this receptor alone: A few larger clonotypes were present in naive repertoires, especially CD8 naive repertoires, and these clonotypes were possibly memory cells re-expressing CD45RA.

These TCRs are of unknown antigen specificity. The sequenced sample consisted of naive CD4+ T cells from blood. Per the publication, the cell subset or site label means: naive T cells, CD45RA high CD27+. The source is a human donor in good health.

The chain joins TRBV12-3 or TRBV12-4 to TRBJ1-5, with TRBD1 as a possible D gene (6 bases). The V end lost 2 bases, the J end lost 4 bases, and 12 bases lay between the germline ends. The CDR3 covers 15 residues. The CDR3 sequence: CASSLRRQENQPQHF. As DNA, the CDR3 is TGTGCCAGCAGTTTACGGCGACAGGAGAATCAGCCCCAGCATTTT.

Only a few counts were recorded for this clonotype. The CDR3 DNA is TGTGCCAGCAGCGTGGATCCGGGACTAGCGGTTCTGGAGCAGTTCTTC. Translation: CASSVDPGLAVLEQFF. V gene TRBV9 combines with J gene TRBJ2-1, with TRBD2 matching over 11 bases. CDR3 length equals 16 residues. Trimming at V came to 2 bases and at J to 10 bases, leaving 11 bases not matched to a gene. CDR1 and CDR2 (germline): SGDLS, YYNGEE.

Only a few counts were recorded for this clonotype. V and J are TRBV7-2 and TRBJ1-2; D ambiguous. V was pared by 5 bases and J by 5 bases, with 15 bases between. The V gene's germline CDR1 is SGHTA and CDR2 FQGNSA. This CDR3 has 14 amino acids. The DNA for the CDR3 is TGTGCCAGCAGCCTACCCGACGGCCATTATGGCTACACCTTC. This codes for CASSLPDGHYGYTF.

This clonotype was seen more than once but under ten times. The chain has TRBV6-6 and TRBJ1-5; D is uncertain. In germline, CDR1 is MNHNY, CDR2 SVGAGI (reference sequence). V lost 4 bases and J 0 bases, leaving 7 bases between the germline ends. This CDR3 comprises 14 residues. CDR3 residues: CASSSVGSNQPQHF. The DNA of the CDR3 is TGTGCCAGCAGTTCGGTCGGTAGCAATCAGCCCCAGCATTTT.

This clonotype has a count of ten or more. V and J are TRBV9 and TRBJ2-1; D unresolved. Trimming took off 3 bases at V and 0 bases at J, with 7 bases between the two ends. The CDR3 contains 14 residues. Germline lookup yields CDR1 SGDLS and CDR2 YYNGEE. The CDR3 is CASSGRSSYNEQFF. The CDR3 coding sequence is TGTGCCAGCAGCGGCCGTTCCTCCTACAATGAGCAGTTCTTC.

The chain is built from TRBV27 and TRBJ1-5, with D uncertain. The length of the CDR3 is 12 residues. V was pared by 5 bases and J by 3 bases, with 5 bases between. Germline CDR1 MNHEY, CDR2 SMNVEV (reference sequence). The CDR3 is CASSRTNQPQHF. CDR3 DNA sequence: TGTGCCAGCAGTCGCACCAATCAGCCCCAGCATTTT.

This clonotype was picked up many times. This chain uses TRBV18 with TRBJ2-7, with a tentative D call TRBD2 (5 bases). The V end lost 1 base, the J end lost 6 bases, and 13 bases lay between the germline ends. The germline CDR1 and CDR2 sequences are KGHSH and LQKENI. This CDR3 has 14 residues. The CDR3 nucleotides read TGTGCCAGCTCACCACAGCAGTCGACTACCGAGCAGTACTTC. This translates into CASSPQQSTTEQYF.

This sequence joins TRBV5-5 and TRBJ2-5; 10 bases are shared with TRBD2. Losses at the gene ends were 0 bases for V and 8 bases for J; bases not matched to a gene: 10. The CDR3 has 16 amino acids. The germline V gene encodes CDR1 SGHKS and CDR2 YYEKEE (reference sequence). The CDR3 bases are TGTGCCAGCAGCTTGGAGGGGTGGGGGACTAGCGTTACCCAGTACTTC. This translates into CASSLEGWGTSVTQYF.

The chain employs TRBV7-2 and TRBJ2-7; D perhaps matches TRBD2 (5 bases). The CDR3 is 13 amino acids. The V gene's germline CDR1 is SGHTA and CDR2 FQGNSA. V was trimmed by 5 bases and J by 3 bases, leaving 11 bases between them. The CDR3 coding sequence is TGTGCCAGCAGCCATGGACTGAACTACGAGCAGTACTTC. Translation gives CASSHGLNYEQYF. Full variable domain (rest looked up from reference TRBV7-2 and TRBJ2-7): GAGVSQSPSNKVTEKGKDVELRCDPISGHTALYWYRQSLGQGLEFLIYFQGNSAPDKSGLPSDRFSAERTGGSVSTLTIQRTQQEDSAVYLCASSHGLNYEQYFGPGTRLTVT.

This clonotype was seen at least ten times. The chain is built from TRBV3-1 and TRBJ2-1; 9 nucleotides line up with TRBD2. CDR3 length: 20 amino acids. With 4 bases clipped from V and 7 bases from J, the junction kept 23 bases outside the gene matches. Germline V gene sequence: CDR1 LGHDT, CDR2 YNNKEL (reference sequence). Here the CDR3 reads CASSPTGTVALAGTLNEQFF. The CDR3 nucleotides read TGTGCCAGCAGCCCTACCGGGACAGTGGCACTAGCGGGTACTTTAAATGAGCAGTTCTTC.

This chain uses TRBV29-1 with TRBJ1-4; a weak D match, TRBD1 (6 bases). This CDR3 region has 14 residues. Trimming removed 6 bases from V and 1 base from J, with 12 bases in between. The germline CDR1 and CDR2 sequences are SQVTM and ANQGSEA. CDR3 bases: TGCAGCGTCGAGACAGGAAAAACTAATGAAAAACTGTTTTTT. Its protein product is CSVETGKTNEKLFF.

This clonotype was observed a few times. The chain links TRBV15 to TRBJ2-4; 7 positions agree with TRBD1. Unmatched junction bases numbered 9, after V lost 1 base and J lost 15 bases. Germline CDR1 and CDR2: LNHNV and YYDKDF (reference sequence). The CDR3 spans 13 residues. The CDR3 coding sequence is TGTGCCACCAGCAGAGCAGAACAGGGGATGAGGTACTTC. This sequence encodes CATSRAEQGMRYF.

This chain connects TRBV20-1 to TRBJ2-1; D tentatively reads TRBD1 or TRBD2 (5 bases each). Deletions cut 5 bases from V and 1 base from J, with 12 bases between. In germline, CDR1 is DFQATT, CDR2 SNEGSKA (reference sequence). CDR3 length: 14 residues. In DNA form, the CDR3 reads TGCAGTGCTGGTGGGGGTTCGTCCTACAATGAGCAGTTCTTC. Its translation is CSAGGGSSYNEQFF.